The clone carrying this T cell receptor beta chain showed up just a few times. This record comes from a study of cytomegalovirus exposure and HLA in healthy donors. Among the approximately 110 subjects of the validation cohort, separate from the roughly 670-subject first cohort, were the donors. TCRdb's copy holds only in-frame clones and misses some; the assay was immunoSEQ multiplex PCR. This table has more than 150,000 clones, 84% appearing once. The CDR3 has 14 residues. Germline CDR1 SGHNT, CDR2 YYREEE (reference sequence). Losses at the gene ends were 4 bases for V and 4 bases for J; bases not matched to a gene: 5.

The chain combines TRBV5-4 with TRBJ1-1, with 9 positions matching TRBD1. Material for sequencing was PBMCs. This clonotype was sampled from a man between 18 and 35 years old in good health and CMV-seropositive. The CDR3 region is CASSLGQGVTEAFF. The CDR3 DNA is TGTGCCAGCAGCCTGGGACAGGGAGTCACTGAAGCTTTCTTT.